The 4 T cell receptor beta chains below come from one sample, sequenced in a study of T cells in Graves' hyperthyroidism and ophthalmopathy. TCR beta CDR3 region amplification was performed from RNA transcripts. An initial round of RT-PCR targeting the TCR CDR3 relied on the HTBI primer set. MiXCR was run by TCRdb on the multiplex PCR reads, yielding one entry per CDR3 protein. The table has some 270,000 distinct CDR3 sequences, about 24% seen once; the top ten hold roughly 40%. The sequenced sample was blood. These receptor sequences come from a woman between 40 and 50 years old with Graves' ophthalmopathy.

This clonotype has a count of ten or more. The chain carries TRBV2 and TRBJ2-7, with 11 bases fitting TRBD2. The V segment lost 6 bases and the J segment 5 bases; nucleotides outside the gene matches: 9. The CDR3 loop spans 15 amino acids. Germline loops: CDR1 SNHLY, CDR2 FYNNEI. CDR3 DNA sequence: TGTGCCAGCAGCACCGGGACTAGCGGCTTAGACGAGCAGTACTTC. Its protein is CASSTGTSGLDEQYF.

This clonotype showed up many times. V and J are TRBV11-2 and TRBJ2-5; TRBD1 matches 7 bases. This CDR3 region has 14 residues. Losses at the gene ends were 4 bases for V and 5 bases for J; bases not matched to a gene: 7. CDR1 SGHAT and CDR2 FQNNGV come from the germline V gene. The chain's CDR3 is CASSSRDSRETQYF. CDR3 sequence (DNA): TGTGCCAGCAGCTCCCGGGACAGTCGGGAGACCCAGTACTTC. The variable domain in full, completed from reference TRBV11-2 and TRBJ2-5, reads EAGVAQSPRYKIIEKRQSVAFWCNPISGHATLYWYQQILGQGPKLLIQFQNNGVVDDSQLPKDRFSAERLKGVDSTLKIQPAKLEDSAVYLCASSSRDSRETQYFGPGTRLLVL.

The DNA of the CDR3 is TGTGCCAGCAGTTTGCCAGCGAGTACTGAAGCTTTCTTT. It specifies CASSLPASTEAFF. The chain uses TRBV12-3 or TRBV12-4 and TRBJ1-1; D remains ambiguous. V lost 3 bases to trimming and J lost 5 bases, with 10 bases between them. CDR3 length: 13 amino acids.

V is TRBV12-3 or TRBV12-4 and J is TRBJ1-1; possibly TRBD1 for D (5 bases). The CDR3 has 13 amino acids. Trimming took off 7 bases at V and 5 bases at J, with 14 bases between the two ends. The DNA of the CDR3 is TGTGCCAGCACCGCGGGGGGAAGGACTGAAGCTTTCTTT. Its translation is CASTAGGRTEAFF.